This T cell receptor beta chain was recovered during a study of T cell responses to AZD1222 COVID-19 vaccine. Study results and limitations: Seropositive at baseline were only a handful of AZD1222 recipients. A mostly white British donor set with more females was recruited, and clonal diversity was possibly underestimated.

The table came from immunoSEQ multiplex PCR; TCRdb's copy has only in-frame clones and leaves some out. This table has 150,000 or so clones, approximately 90% appearing once. A remark on this clone: As yet, its antigen is unknown.

The receptor comes from an adult in good health. Sample: peripheral blood, taken on day 0 of AZD1222 vaccination.

CDR3 residues: CASSEPFYEQYF. In DNA form, the CDR3 reads TGCGCCAGCAGTGAGCCATTTTACGAGCAGTACTTC. The chain employs TRBV10-2 and TRBJ2-7; D uncertain. The V gene lost 2 bases and the J gene lost 4 bases, with 6 bases spanning the gap. Per the germline V gene, CDR1 is WSHSY and CDR2 is SAAADI. The length of the CDR3 is 12 residues.